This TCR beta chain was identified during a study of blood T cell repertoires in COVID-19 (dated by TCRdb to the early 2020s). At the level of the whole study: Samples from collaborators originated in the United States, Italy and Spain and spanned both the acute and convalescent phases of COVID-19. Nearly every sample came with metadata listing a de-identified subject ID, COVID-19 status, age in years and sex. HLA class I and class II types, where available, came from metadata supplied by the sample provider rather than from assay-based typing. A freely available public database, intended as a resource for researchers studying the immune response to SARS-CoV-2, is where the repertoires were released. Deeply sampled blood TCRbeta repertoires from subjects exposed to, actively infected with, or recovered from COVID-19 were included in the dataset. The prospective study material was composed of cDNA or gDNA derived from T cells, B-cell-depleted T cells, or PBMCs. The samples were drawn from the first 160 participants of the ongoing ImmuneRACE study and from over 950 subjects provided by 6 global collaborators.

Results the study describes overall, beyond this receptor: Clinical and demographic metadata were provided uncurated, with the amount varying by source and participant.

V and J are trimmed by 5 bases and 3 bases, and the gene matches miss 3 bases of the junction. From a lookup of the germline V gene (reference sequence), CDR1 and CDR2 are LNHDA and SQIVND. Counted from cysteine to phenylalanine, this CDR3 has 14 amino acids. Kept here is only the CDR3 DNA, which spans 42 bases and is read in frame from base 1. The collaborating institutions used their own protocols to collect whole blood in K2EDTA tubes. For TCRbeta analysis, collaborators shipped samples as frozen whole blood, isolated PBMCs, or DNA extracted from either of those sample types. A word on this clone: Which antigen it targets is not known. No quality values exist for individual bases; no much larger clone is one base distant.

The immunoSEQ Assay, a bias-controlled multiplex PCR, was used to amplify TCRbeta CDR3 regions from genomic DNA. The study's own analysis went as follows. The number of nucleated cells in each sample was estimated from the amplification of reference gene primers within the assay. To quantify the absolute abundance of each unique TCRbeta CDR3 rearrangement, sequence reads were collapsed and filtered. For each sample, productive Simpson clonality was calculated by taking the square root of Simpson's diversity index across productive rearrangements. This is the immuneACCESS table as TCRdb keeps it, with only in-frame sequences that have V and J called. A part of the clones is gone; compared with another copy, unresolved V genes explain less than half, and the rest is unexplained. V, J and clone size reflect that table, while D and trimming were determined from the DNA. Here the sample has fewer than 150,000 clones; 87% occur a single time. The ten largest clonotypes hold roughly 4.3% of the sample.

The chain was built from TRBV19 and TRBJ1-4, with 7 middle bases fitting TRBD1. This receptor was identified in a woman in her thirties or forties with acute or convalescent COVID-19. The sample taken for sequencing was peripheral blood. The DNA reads TGTGCCAGTAGTGTCGGGACAGCTAATGAAAAACTGTTTTTT. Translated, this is CASSVGTANEKLFF.